This TCR beta chain was documented in a study of blood T cell repertoires in COVID-19. Study-wide context: Sites across the United States, Italy and Spain contributed samples from acute and convalescent COVID-19. Nucleic acid was either cDNA or gDNA, and it came from T cells, B-cell-depleted T cells, or PBMCs.

Original methodology: Reference gene primer amplification gave estimated nucleated cell counts. The table came from immunoSEQ multiplex PCR; TCRdb's copy has only in-frame clones and leaves some out. The V and J calls and the clone size are those of that table, but D and trimming were determined from the DNA. This table holds fewer than 200,000 clones, roughly 82% found once. The V gene end was trimmed by 5 bases and the J gene end by 8 bases; junction bases not matched to a gene: 13. The CDR3 length is 16 residues. Per germline, CDR1 MNHEY and CDR2 SMNVEV (reference sequence). The chain carries TRBV27 and TRBJ2-1; 9 bases fit TRBD1. This receptor was obtained from a woman in her seventies with acute or convalescent COVID-19. Sequences were obtained from peripheral blood. CDR3 region: CASSPARQGGFDEQFF. CDR3 nucleotide sequence: TGTGCCAGCAGTCCCGCCCGACAGGGGGGCTTCGATGAGCAGTTCTTC.